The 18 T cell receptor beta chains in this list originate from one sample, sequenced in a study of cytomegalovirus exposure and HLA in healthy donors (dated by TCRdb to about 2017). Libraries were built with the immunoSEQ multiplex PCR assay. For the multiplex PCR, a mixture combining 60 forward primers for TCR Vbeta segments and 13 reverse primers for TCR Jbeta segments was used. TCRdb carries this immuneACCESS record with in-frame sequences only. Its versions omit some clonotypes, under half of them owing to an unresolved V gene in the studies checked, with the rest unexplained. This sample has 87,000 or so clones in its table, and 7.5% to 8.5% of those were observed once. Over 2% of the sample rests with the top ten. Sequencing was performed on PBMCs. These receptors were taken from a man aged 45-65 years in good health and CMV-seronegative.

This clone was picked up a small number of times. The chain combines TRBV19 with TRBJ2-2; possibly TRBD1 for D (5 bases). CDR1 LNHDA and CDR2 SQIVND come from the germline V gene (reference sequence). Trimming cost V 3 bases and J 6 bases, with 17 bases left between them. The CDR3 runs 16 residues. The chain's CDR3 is CASSIAQDTIAGELFF. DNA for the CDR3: TGTGCCAGTAGTATCGCGCAGGACACGATCGCCGGGGAGCTGTTTTTT.

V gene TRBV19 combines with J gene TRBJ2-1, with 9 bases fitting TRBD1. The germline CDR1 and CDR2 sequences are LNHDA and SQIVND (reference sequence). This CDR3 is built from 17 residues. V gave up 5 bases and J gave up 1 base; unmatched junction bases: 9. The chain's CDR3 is CASSGSWTGASYNEQFF. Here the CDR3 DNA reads TGTGCCAGTAGTGGGAGCTGGACAGGGGCTTCCTACAATGAGCAGTTCTTC.

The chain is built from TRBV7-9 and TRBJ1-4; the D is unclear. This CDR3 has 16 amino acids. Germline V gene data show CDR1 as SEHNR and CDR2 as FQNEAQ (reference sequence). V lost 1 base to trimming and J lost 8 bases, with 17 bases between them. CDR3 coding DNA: TGTGCCAGCAGCTTAGATAGGAGGCCCCTGGGGGAAAAACTGTTTTTT. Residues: CASSLDRRPLGEKLFF.

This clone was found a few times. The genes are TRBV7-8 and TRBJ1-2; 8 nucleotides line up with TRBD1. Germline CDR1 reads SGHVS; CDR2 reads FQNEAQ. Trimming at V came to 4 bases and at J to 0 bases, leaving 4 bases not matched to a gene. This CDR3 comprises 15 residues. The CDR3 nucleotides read TGTGCCAGCAGCTCGACAGGGGCCACTAACTATGGCTACACCTTC. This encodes CASSSTGATNYGYTF.

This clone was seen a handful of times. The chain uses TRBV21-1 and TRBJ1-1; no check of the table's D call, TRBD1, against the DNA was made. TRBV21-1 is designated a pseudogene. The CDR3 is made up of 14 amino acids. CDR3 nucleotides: TGTGCCAGCAGCAAATGGGTCAGGGCCACTGAAGCTTTCTTT. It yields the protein CASSKWVRATEAFF.

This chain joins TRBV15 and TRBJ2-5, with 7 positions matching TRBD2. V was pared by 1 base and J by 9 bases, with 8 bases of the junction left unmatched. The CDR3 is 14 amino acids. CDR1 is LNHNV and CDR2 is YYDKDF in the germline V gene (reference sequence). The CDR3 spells CATSRGGGISPQYF. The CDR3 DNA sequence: TGTGCCACCAGCAGAGGGGGAGGGATTTCACCCCAGTACTTC.

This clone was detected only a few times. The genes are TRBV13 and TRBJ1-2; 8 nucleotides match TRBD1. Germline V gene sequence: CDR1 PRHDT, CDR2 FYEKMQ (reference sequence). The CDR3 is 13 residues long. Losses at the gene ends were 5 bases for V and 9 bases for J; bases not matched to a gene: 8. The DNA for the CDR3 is TGTGCCAGCAGCGTTAGACAGGGGAGTAGCTACACCTTC. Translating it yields CASSVRQGSSYTF. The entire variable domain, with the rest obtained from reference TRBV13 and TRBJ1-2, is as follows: AAGVIQSPRHLIKEKRETATLKCYPIPRHDTVYWYQQGPGQDPQFLISFYEKMQSDKGSIPDRFSAQQFSDYHSELNMSSLELGDSALYFCASSVRQGSSYTFGSGTRLTVV.

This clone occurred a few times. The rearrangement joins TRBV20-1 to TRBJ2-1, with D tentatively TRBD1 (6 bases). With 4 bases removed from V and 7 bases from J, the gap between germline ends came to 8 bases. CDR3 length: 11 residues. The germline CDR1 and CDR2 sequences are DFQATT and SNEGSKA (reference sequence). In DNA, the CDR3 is TGCAGTGCTAAACAGGGAAATGAGCAGTTCTTC. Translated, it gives CSAKQGNEQFF.

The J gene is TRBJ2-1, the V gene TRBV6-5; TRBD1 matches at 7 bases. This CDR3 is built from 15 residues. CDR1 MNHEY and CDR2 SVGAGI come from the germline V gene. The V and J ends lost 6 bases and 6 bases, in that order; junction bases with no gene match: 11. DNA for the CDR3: TGTGCCAGCAGGTCCGGGACAGTGGGGTCCAATGAGCAGTTCTTC. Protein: CASRSGTVGSNEQFF.

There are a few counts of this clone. CDR3 nucleotide sequence: TGTGCCAGCAGGACCCCGGGGACAGGGAGGTGGAGAGGTACGCAGTATTTT. Protein sequence: CASRTPGTGRWRGTQYF. This chain links TRBV28 with TRBJ2-3; 9 bases map to TRBD1. V gave up 6 bases and J gave up 8 bases; unmatched junction bases: 18. The CDR3 runs to 17 residues. Germline CDR1 reads MDHEN; CDR2 reads SYDVKM. Full variable domain (outside the CDR3, taken from reference TRBV28 and TRBJ2-3): DVKVTQSSRYLVKRTGEKVFLECVQDMDHENMFWYRQDPGLGLRLIYFSYDVKMKEKGDIPEGYSVSREKKERFSLILESASTNQTSMYLCASRTPGTGRWRGTQYFGPGTRLTVL.

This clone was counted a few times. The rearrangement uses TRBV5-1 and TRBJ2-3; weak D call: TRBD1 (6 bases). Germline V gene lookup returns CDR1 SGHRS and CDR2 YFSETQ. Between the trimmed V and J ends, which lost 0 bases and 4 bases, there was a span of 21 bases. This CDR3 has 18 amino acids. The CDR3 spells CASSLAGVSASGADTQYF. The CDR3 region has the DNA TGCGCCAGCAGCTTGGCCGGTGTCAGTGCGTCAGGGGCAGATACGCAGTATTTT.

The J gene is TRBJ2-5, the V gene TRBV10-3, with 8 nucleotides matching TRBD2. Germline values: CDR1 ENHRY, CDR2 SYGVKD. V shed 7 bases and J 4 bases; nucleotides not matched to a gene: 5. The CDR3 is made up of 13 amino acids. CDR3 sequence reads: CAIKDTSGETQYF. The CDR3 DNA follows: TGTGCCATCAAAGACACTAGCGGAGAGACCCAGTACTTC.

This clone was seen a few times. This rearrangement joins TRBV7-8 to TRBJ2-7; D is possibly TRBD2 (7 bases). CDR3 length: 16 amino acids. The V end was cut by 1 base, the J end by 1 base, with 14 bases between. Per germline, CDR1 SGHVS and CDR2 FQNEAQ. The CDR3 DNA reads TGTGCCAGCAGCTTAGGAGGGGCGGGGGCATCCTACGAGCAGTACTTC. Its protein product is CASSLGGAGASYEQYF.

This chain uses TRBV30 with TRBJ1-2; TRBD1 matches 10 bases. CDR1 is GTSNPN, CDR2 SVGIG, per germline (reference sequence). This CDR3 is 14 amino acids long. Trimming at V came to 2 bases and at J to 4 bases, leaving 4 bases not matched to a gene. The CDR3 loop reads CAWSPGTGVYGYTF. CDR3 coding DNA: TGTGCCTGGAGTCCGGGGACAGGGGTCTATGGCTACACCTTC.

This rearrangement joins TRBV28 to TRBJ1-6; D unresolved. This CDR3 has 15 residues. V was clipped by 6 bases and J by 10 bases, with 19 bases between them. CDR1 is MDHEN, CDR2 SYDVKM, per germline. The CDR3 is CASRFPGEGRSPLHF. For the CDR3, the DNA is TGTGCCAGCAGATTTCCCGGGGAAGGACGATCACCCCTCCACTTT.

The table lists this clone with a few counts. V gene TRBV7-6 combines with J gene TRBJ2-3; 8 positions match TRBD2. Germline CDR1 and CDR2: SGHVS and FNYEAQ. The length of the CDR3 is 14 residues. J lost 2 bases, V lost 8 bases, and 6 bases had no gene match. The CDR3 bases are TGTGCCAGCCTTCGGGAGGGCCCCACAGATACGCAGTATTTT. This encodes CASLREGPTDTQYF.

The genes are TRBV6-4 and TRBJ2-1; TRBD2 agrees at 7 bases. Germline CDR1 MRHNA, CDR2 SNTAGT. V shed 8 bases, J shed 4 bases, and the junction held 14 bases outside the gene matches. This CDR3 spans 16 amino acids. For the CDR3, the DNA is TGTGCCAGCTCTAGTAGACCTAGCGGTGGTTACAATGAGCAGTTCTTC. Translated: CASSSRPSGGYNEQFF.

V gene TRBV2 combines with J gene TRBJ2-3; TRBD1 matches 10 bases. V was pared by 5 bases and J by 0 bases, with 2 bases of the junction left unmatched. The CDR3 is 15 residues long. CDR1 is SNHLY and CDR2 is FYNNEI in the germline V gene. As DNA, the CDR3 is TGTGCCAGCAGTTCGGACAGGGGGAGCACAGATACGCAGTATTTT. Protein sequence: CASSSDRGSTDTQYF.